This T cell receptor (beta chain) was sequenced for a study of cytomegalovirus exposure and HLA in healthy donors. Clones were read by immunoSEQ multiplex PCR, and TCRdb kept only the in-frame ones, dropping some. This table has about 130,000 clones, roughly 95% appearing once. Per germline, CDR1 MNHEY and CDR2 SMNVEV (reference sequence). The CDR3 has 21 residues. With V trimmed by 6 bases and J by 9 bases, 31 bases remained unmatched. Sequencing was performed on PBMCs. The rearrangement uses TRBV27 and TRBJ2-1; 8 bases line up with TRBD1. This sequence originates from a man aged 18 to 30 in good health and CMV-seronegative. For the CDR3, the DNA is TGTGCCAGCAGACCAAGGTGGTTGGGGACGCACAGGGGGATAGGCGGTGTTGAGCAGTTCTTC. As protein: CASRPRWLGTHRGIGGVEQFF.